These 13 T cell receptor beta chains were all obtained from the same sample, sequenced in a study of vaccination and CD4 T cells after COVID-19. Sequence data for DNA of cultured CD4+ T cells were generated by the Oncomine TCR Beta short-read assay. MiXCR, run by TCRdb on the PCR reads, gives a single entry per CDR3 protein. The sample carries over 15,000 distinct CDR3 sequences, about 60% recorded once. The treatment denotes: 10-day PBMC culture with coronavirus spike peptide pools or control peptides (ViraFEST assay). Antigens of these TCRs are unknown. Specimen: CD4+ T cells from blood, cultured in vitro, collected after SARS-CoV-2 vaccination. The source is a human donor who had recovered from COVID-19.

This clonotype was found a few times. V gene TRBV7-2 combines with J gene TRBJ1-1, with a tentative D call TRBD1 (6 bases). V was clipped by 3 bases and J by 5 bases, with 13 bases between them. The CDR3 is 14 residues long. The V gene's germline CDR1 is SGHTA and CDR2 FQGNSA. The CDR3: CASSFGQGITEAFF. CDR3 in DNA: TGTGCCAGCAGCTTTGGGCAGGGGATAACTGAAGCTTTCTTT.

This clonotype was detected a few times. V is TRBV7-2 and J is TRBJ1-5, with D unresolved. With 1 base removed from V and 6 bases from J, the gap between germline ends came to 7 bases. This CDR3 is 13 amino acids long. CDR1 and CDR2 (germline): SGHTA, FQGNSA. DNA of the CDR3: TGTGCCAGCAGCTTAGGACGTACTCAGCCCCAGCATTTT. Encoded protein: CASSLGRTQPQHF.

This clonotype has a handful of counts. The chain couples TRBV7-9 to TRBJ1-1; D perhaps matches TRBD1 (6 bases). The CDR3 sequence is 14 residues long. The germline V gene encodes CDR1 SEHNR and CDR2 FQNEAQ (reference sequence). Trimming left V 7 bases short and J 4 bases short, with 16 bases between. This CDR3 is CASTLPAGATEAFF. The CDR3 DNA reads as TGTGCCAGCACTTTGCCGGCAGGGGCCACTGAAGCTTTCTTT.

This clonotype was picked up a small number of times. The chain combines TRBV7-2 with TRBJ1-1; weak D call: TRBD1 (5 bases). With 4 bases removed from V and 6 bases from J, the gap between germline ends came to 12 bases. This CDR3 spans 13 amino acids. Germline loops: CDR1 SGHTA, CDR2 FQGNSA. Written as DNA, the CDR3 is TGTGCCAGCAGCTCCGGGGGGGGAGCTGAAGCTTTCTTT. This codes for CASSSGGGAEAFF.

This clonotype was found a few times. The chain has TRBV6-2 or TRBV6-3 and TRBJ1-5, with D unclear. The germline gives CDR1 MNHEY, CDR2 SVGEGT. The CDR3 is made up of 13 amino acids. V gave up 7 bases and J gave up 0 bases, with 7 bases separating them. DNA for the CDR3: TGTGCCAGCACTAGGAGTAGCAATCAGCCCCAGCATTTT. This encodes CASTRSSNQPQHF.

This clonotype was detected only a few times. V and J are TRBV12-3 or TRBV12-4 and TRBJ1-5; TRBD1 might be the D (6 bases). The V gene lost 6 bases and the J gene lost 2 bases, with 11 bases spanning the gap. CDR3 size: 14 residues. CDR3 amino acids: CASSQDRRNQPQHF. The CDR3 DNA reads TGTGCCAGCAGCCAAGACAGGCGCAATCAGCCCCAGCATTTT.

This chain uses TRBV28 with TRBJ2-1, with D perhaps TRBD2 (6 bases). Germline CDR1 and CDR2: MDHEN and SYDVKM. The CDR3 is 15 residues long. V dropped 5 bases and J dropped 8 bases, with 19 bases sitting between them. This CDR3 reads CASSRPRLSGDEQFF. Written as DNA, the CDR3 is TGTGCCAGCAGTCGGCCCCGCCTTTCGGGGGATGAGCAGTTCTTC.

The chain couples TRBV7-9 to TRBJ2-7; 9 bases match TRBD1. CDR1 is SEHNR, CDR2 FQNEAQ, per germline (reference sequence). The CDR3 is 14 residues long. V was clipped by 3 bases and J by 5 bases; unmatched bases: 5. Here the CDR3 reads CASSFGTGTDEQYF. CDR3 bases: TGTGCCAGCAGCTTCGGGACAGGGACGGACGAGCAGTACTTC.

This clonotype was found once. The chain recombines TRBV6-2 or TRBV6-3 with TRBJ1-2, with D possibly matching TRBD1 (6 bases). This CDR3 has 13 residues. V gave up 6 bases and J gave up 3 bases, with 11 bases separating them. CDR1 is MNHEY and CDR2 is SVGEGT in the germline V gene. The CDR3 is CASRQPGDYGYTF. DNA for the CDR3: TGTGCCAGCAGACAGCCAGGGGACTATGGCTACACCTTC.

In its sample, this clonotype was seen a few times. The chain combines TRBV19 with TRBJ2-7; D remains unclear. Trimming pared 0 bases from V and 5 bases from J, leaving 11 bases between. The CDR3 runs 14 residues. Germline CDR1 reads LNHDA; CDR2 reads SQIVND (reference sequence). The CDR3 DNA follows: TGTGCCAGTAGTATAGATCCAGATTCGGACGAGCAGTACTTC. Its translation is CASSIDPDSDEQYF.

The chain has TRBV5-6 and TRBJ1-3; 10 bases are a match to TRBD1. The CDR3 length is 15 residues. From germline, CDR1 is SGHDT and CDR2 YYEEEE. V shed 4 bases, J shed 8 bases, and the junction held 9 bases outside the gene matches. DNA of the CDR3: TGTGCCAGCAGCGGACCCGGGACAGGGGTACACACCATATATTTT. Residues: CASSGPGTGVHTIYF.

The chain links TRBV7-6 to TRBJ2-5; D is uncertain. Deletions cut 4 bases from V and 2 bases from J, with 8 bases between. Germline values: CDR1 SGHVS, CDR2 FNYEAQ. CDR3 size: 13 residues. CDR3 coding DNA: TGTGCCAGCAGCTCGACCCGGCAAGAGACCCAGTACTTC. This codes for CASSSTRQETQYF.

This clonotype has just one count. The CDR3 DNA reads as TGTGCCAGCACCCCACCGACCGTGCTATACAATGAGCAGTTCTTC. Translated, it gives CASTPPTVLYNEQFF. The chain joins TRBV7-2 to TRBJ2-1; no definite D call. The V gene's germline CDR1 is SGHTA and CDR2 FQGNSA. The CDR3 spans 15 residues. The V end was cut by 7 bases, the J end by 4 bases, with 17 bases between.